This T cell receptor beta chain stems from a study of T cell responses to AZD1222 COVID-19 vaccine. Study-level information: Analyses pooled second doses at about 4 or about 12 weeks.

A note on this clone: Its matching antigen is unknown.

The germline CDR1 and CDR2 sequences are SGHRS and YFSETQ. The CDR3 is made up of 15 amino acids. The germline V and J ends were trimmed by 1 base and 4 bases, with 11 bases remaining between them. The repertoire was sequenced with immunoSEQ multiplex PCR; TCRdb's copy has only in-frame clones and lacks some. The sample consists of some 120,000 clones, roughly 91% of them appearing once. Study conclusions and caveats: Only 5 or 6 people who got AZD1222 tested seropositive at baseline. Repertoire collection took place solely once the T cell response had peaked. White British ancestry dominated among donors, who included more females, and clonal diversity was possibly underestimated.

The receptor's source is an adult in good health. V gene TRBV5-1 combines with J gene TRBJ1-4; D not certain. The sample was peripheral blood, taken on day 0 of AZD1222 vaccination. As DNA, the CDR3 is TGCGCCAGCAGCTTGTTCGCAGGTATTAATGAAAAACTGTTTTTT. Its translation: CASSLFAGINEKLFF. Together with reference TRBV5-1 and TRBJ1-4, the CDR3 gives the full variable domain: KAGVTQTPRYLIKTRGQQVTLSCSPISGHRSVSWYQQTPGQGLQFLFEYFSETQRNKGNFPGRFSGRQFSNSRSEMNVSTLELGDSALYLCASSLFAGINEKLFFGSGTQLSVL.